Below are 18 T cell receptor beta chains sequenced from a single sample in a study of cytomegalovirus exposure and HLA in healthy donors. Both 60 Vbeta primers and 13 Jbeta primers went into the PCR. The method was immunoSEQ multiplex PCR; TCRdb's version includes in-frame clones alone and lacks a portion of them. The data contain fewer than 350,000 clones, roughly 89% of them singletons. Specimen: PBMCs. The source of these receptors is a woman aged 18-30 years in good health and CMV-seronegative.

As for this clone: Compared with germline, one end of the junction differs, possibly owing to a read error. This chain links TRBV9 with TRBJ1-2; D perhaps matches TRBD1 (5 bases). Germline CDR1 is SGDLS and CDR2 is YYNGEE. The CDR3 consists of 14 residues. CDR3 sequence reads: CASSVEAGNYGHTF. The CDR3 coding sequence is TGTGCCAGCAGCGTAGAGGCAGGGAACTATGGCCACACCTTC.

V gene TRBV5-4 combines with J gene TRBJ2-7; the D gene is possibly TRBD1 (6 bases). With 4 bases removed from V and 5 bases from J, the gap between germline ends came to 16 bases. Looked up from germline, CDR1 is SGHNT and CDR2 is YYREEE (reference sequence). The CDR3 loop spans 14 amino acids. CDR3 region: CASSGGQWTDEQYF. The CDR3 DNA follows: TGTGCCAGCAGCGGCGGACAGTGGACGGACGAGCAGTACTTC.

Written as DNA, the CDR3 is TGTGCCAGCAGTGCCCTCCTCCCGGGACAGGGCGTTCAGCCCCAGCATTTT. It codes for CASSALLPGQGVQPQHF. The chain uses TRBV27 and TRBJ1-5, with TRBD1 matching over 9 bases. Looked up from germline, CDR1 is MNHEY and CDR2 is SMNVEV (reference sequence). The V gene end was trimmed by 5 bases and the J gene end by 6 bases; junction bases not matched to a gene: 14. The CDR3 is 17 amino acids.

The CDR3 nucleotides are TGTGCCAGCAGCTTGGGGAGGGGGGACAGGGGGGGCCACGAGCAGTACTTC. The encoded protein is CASSLGRGDRGGHEQYF. The chain is built from TRBV5-6 and TRBJ2-7; 11 bases are shared with TRBD1. After removal of 0 bases from V and 5 bases from J, the junction contained 10 bases not matched to a gene. The germline V gene has CDR1 SGHDT and CDR2 YYEEEE. The CDR3 has 17 residues.

This clone has a handful of counts. This chain joins TRBV2 and TRBJ1-5; 7 bases agree with TRBD1. CDR1 is SNHLY, CDR2 FYNNEI, per germline. CDR3 length: 16 amino acids. V shed 5 bases and J 0 bases; nucleotides not matched to a gene: 7. The CDR3 DNA follows: TGTGCCAGCAGTACCGACAGGGCCTATAGCAATCAGCCCCAGCATTTT. It is translated as CASSTDRAYSNQPQHF.

This chain links TRBV5-1 with TRBJ1-3, with 8 bases identical to TRBD1. This CDR3 region has 16 residues. The V segment lost 3 bases and the J segment 3 bases; nucleotides outside the gene matches: 8. Germline V gene sequence: CDR1 SGHRS, CDR2 YFSETQ. The CDR3 region is CASSWSAGGGGNTIYF. The CDR3 region has the DNA TGCGCCAGCAGCTGGTCAGCAGGGGGCGGTGGAAACACCATATATTTT.

This clone was found a few times. The chain is built from TRBV10-3 and TRBJ2-7; 9 bases map to TRBD1. The CDR3 has 13 residues. Germline CDR1 ENHRY, CDR2 SYGVKD. V trimming: 11 bases; J trimming: 5 bases; junction bases outside the gene matches: 10. CDR3 sequence: CAVSGQGVDEQYF. CDR3 coding DNA: TGTGCCGTATCGGGACAGGGAGTCGACGAGCAGTACTTC.

The genes are TRBV5-1 and TRBJ2-7; 8 positions match TRBD2. The V and J ends lost 3 bases and 7 bases, in that order; junction bases with no gene match: 9. The CDR3 runs 14 residues. CDR1 is SGHRS, CDR2 YFSETQ, per germline. Written as DNA, the CDR3 is TGCGCCAGCAGCTCCGGACTAGCTCAAGGAGAGCAGTACTTC. It specifies CASSSGLAQGEQYF.

The chain combines TRBV27 with TRBJ1-1; 9 nucleotides agree with TRBD1. This CDR3 spans 14 amino acids. CDR1 and CDR2 from the germline V gene are MNHEY and SMNVEV (reference sequence). Trimming removed 3 bases from V and 5 bases from J; junction bases left unmatched: 4. Written as DNA, the CDR3 is TGTGCCAGCAGTTTGACGGACAGGGGTACTGAAGCTTTCTTT. Translation: CASSLTDRGTEAFF.

This clone showed up just once. The V and J genes are TRBV6-5 and TRBJ1-1; D not resolved. V was shortened by 0 bases and J by 5 bases, with 13 bases between the two germline ends. The CDR3 loop spans 15 amino acids. Germline V CDR1 and CDR2: MNHEY, SVGAGI. The CDR3 nucleotides are TGTGCCAGCAGTTACTCCCGGGTCCCTGGGACTGAAGCTTTCTTT. Protein sequence: CASSYSRVPGTEAFF.

The genes are TRBV11-2 and TRBJ2-7; D remains unclear. Trimming left V 1 base short and J 3 bases short, with 13 bases between. The CDR3 has 15 residues. The germline gives CDR1 SGHAT, CDR2 FQNNGV. The CDR3, as DNA: TGTGCCAGCAGCTTAGGTTCAGGTTCCGACTACGAGCAGTACTTC. Its translation is CASSLGSGSDYEQYF.

The V gene is TRBV5-6, the J gene TRBJ1-2; 7 bases agree with TRBD1. Germline CDR1 SGHDT, CDR2 YYEEEE. The ends lost 4 bases at V and 4 bases at J; junction bases unmatched: 13. The CDR3 contains 16 residues. The CDR3, as DNA: TGTGCCAGCAGCCCGCCCGGGACAGAGGGGCTCTATGGCTACACCTTC. It specifies CASSPPGTEGLYGYTF. The full variable domain, with the rest looked up from reference TRBV5-6 and TRBJ1-2, is DAGVTQSPTHLIKTRGQQVTLRCSPKSGHDTVSWYQQALGQGPQFIFQYYEEEERQRGNFPDRFSGHQFPNYSSELNVNALLLGDSALYLCASSPPGTEGLYGYTFGSGTRLTVV.

The sample holds one count of this clone. The genes are TRBV2 and TRBJ2-1, with D possibly TRBD1 on 5 matching bases. This CDR3 has 16 residues. Between the trimmed V and J ends, which lost 4 bases and 6 bases, there was a span of 19 bases. Germline lookup yields CDR1 SNHLY and CDR2 FYNNEI. The DNA for the CDR3 is TGTGCCAGCAGTGCGAAACGGCCAGGGCGGTTCAATGAGCAGTTCTTC. Translating gives CASSAKRPGRFNEQFF.

The V gene is TRBV12-5, the J gene TRBJ2-5; TRBD1 agrees at 9 bases. The CDR3 runs 14 residues. J lost 5 bases, V lost 1 base, and 2 bases had no gene match. Germline lookup yields CDR1 LGHNT and CDR2 FRNRAP. CDR3 nucleotides: TGTGCTAGTGGTTTGGACAGGGGGCTGGAGACCCAGTACTTC. Its protein is CASGLDRGLETQYF.

The chain recombines TRBV13 with TRBJ1-2; tentatively, D is TRBD1 (5 bases). This CDR3 has 16 amino acids. The V and J ends lost 1 base and 1 base respectively, with 13 bases between them. Germline V gives CDR1 PRHDT, CDR2 FYEKMQ (reference sequence). CDR3 nucleotide sequence: TGTGCCAGCAGCTTAGTAACCGGACAAGATAACTATGGCTACACCTTC. Amino acids: CASSLVTGQDNYGYTF.

Details on this clone: The junction does not match germline at one end; this may be a read error. This chain joins TRBV9 and TRBJ2-5, with TRBD2 as a possible D gene (6 bases). The CDR3 spans 12 residues. Germline assignment: CDR1 SGDLS and CDR2 YYNGEE. The CDR3 region has the DNA TGTGCCAGCAGCGTAGCTACGGAGGGTCCTAACTTC. Residues: CASSVATEGPNF.

This chain connects TRBV6-1 to TRBJ2-7, with 9 positions matching TRBD1. Germline V gives CDR1 MNHNS, CDR2 SASEGT. V dropped 7 bases and J dropped 0; count of bases not matched to a gene: 4. This CDR3 contains 14 residues. The chain's CDR3 is CASTGTGTSYEQYF. The CDR3 region has the DNA TGTGCCAGCACCGGGACAGGGACCTCCTACGAGCAGTACTTC.

The chain uses TRBV15 and TRBJ2-5, with a weak D call TRBD2 (6 bases). In germline, CDR1 is LNHNV, CDR2 YYDKDF (reference sequence). The length of the CDR3 is 16 residues. Trimming removed 6 bases from V and 4 bases from J, with 21 bases in between. The CDR3 here is CATRLIPRVRGETQYF. The CDR3 DNA is TGTGCCACCAGACTAATTCCACGGGTGCGGGGAGAGACCCAGTACTTC.